The rows below give T cell receptor beta chains drawn from one sample of a study of blood T cell repertoires in COVID-19. TCRdb's copy holds only in-frame clones and misses some; the assay was immunoSEQ multiplex PCR. This repertoire shows hundreds of thousands of clones, approximately 86% found once; its top ten account for 1.3%. The sequencing input was peripheral blood. Receptor source: a man in his sixties or seventies with acute or convalescent COVID-19. CDR3s include the opening cysteine and the closing phenylalanine or tryptophan. A D gene is named only where the DNA matches it firmly. The size field is filled for only some rows; it gives once, few, many or a size class.

j_call clone_size d_call v_call cdr3_aa cdr3_nt
TRBJ2-3 . . TRBV18 CASSPTGRADTQYF TGTGCCAGCTCACCGACCGGCAGGGCAGATACGCAGTATTTT
TRBJ1-1 . . TRBV3-1/TRBV3-2 CASSQGHWNTEAFF TGTGCCAGCAGCCAAGGACACTGGAACACTGAAGCTTTCTTT
TRBJ1-5 . TRBD1 TRBV28 CASVGTGVRQPQHF TGTGCCAGCGTCGGGACAGGAGTACGGCAGCCCCAGCATTTT
TRBJ1-5 . . TRBV4-2 CASSQALIGGRQPQHF TGTGCCAGCAGCCAGGCCCTAATCGGGGGGAGGCAGCCCCAGCATTTT
TRBJ2-1 . . TRBV5-4 CASSPPPGAANEQFF TGTGCCAGCAGCCCTCCCCCAGGGGCTGCCAATGAGCAGTTCTTC
TRBJ2-5 . . TRBV4-1 CASSQRLGAWETQYF TGCGCCAGCAGCCAACGGCTGGGGGCATGGGAGACCCAGTACTTC
TRBJ2-7 few TRBD1 TRBV11-2 CASSLGGTGHRDEQYF TGTGCCAGCAGCTTAGGTGGGACAGGGCACAGGGACGAGCAGTACTTC
TRBJ1-2 . . TRBV4-1 CASSQDHVPGSYGYTF TGCGCCAGCAGCCAAGATCACGTTCCGGGTTCCTATGGCTACACCTTC
TRBJ2-1 . TRBD1 TRBV10-3 CAISESDRGSYNEQFF TGTGCCATCAGTGAGAGTGACAGGGGGAGCTACAATGAGCAGTTCTTC
TRBJ2-1 . TRBD2 TRBV7-2 CASSLAGGNEQFF TGTGCCAGCAGCTTAGCGGGGGGGAATGAGCAGTTCTTC
TRBJ2-7 . . TRBV24-1 CATPSMGSYSYEQYF TGTGCCACGCCTTCGATGGGCAGCTACTCCTACGAGCAGTACTTC
TRBJ1-2 . . TRBV19 CASSIGGSNYGYTF TGTGCCAGTAGTATTGGAGGCAGCAACTATGGCTACACCTTC
TRBJ1-2 . . TRBV19 CASKRTLGNYGYTF TGTGCCAGTAAGAGGACATTGGGGAACTATGGCTACACCTTC
TRBJ2-7 . TRBD2 TRBV7-8 CASSLGVAGDTYEQYF TGTGCCAGCAGCTTAGGGGTAGCGGGCGATACCTACGAGCAGTACTTC
TRBJ1-2 . TRBD1 TRBV11-2 CASSSTGGVGYGYTF TGTGCCAGCAGCTCGACAGGGGGAGTCGGCTATGGCTACACCTTC
TRBJ1-1 . TRBD1 TRBV7-9 CASSLQGATEAFF TGTGCCAGCAGCTTACAGGGGGCCACTGAAGCTTTCTTT